This T cell receptor (beta chain) was sequenced in a study of T cell responses to AZD1222 COVID-19 vaccine. This clone was observed a single time. Its specificity is unknown. Assay: immunoSEQ multiplex PCR; the TCRdb copy retains only in-frame clones and omits some. This table holds tens of thousands of clones, 87% found once. Second doses that came at about 4 or about 12 weeks were put together. The CDR3 has 13 amino acids. The ends lost 4 bases at V and 10 bases at J; junction bases unmatched: 6. The germline CDR1 and CDR2 sequences are MDHEN and SYDVKM. Findings of the study overall: The CD4 TCRs associated with vaccination extended across spike and predominated at 160-218 and 743-854. Recipients of two AZD1222 doses showed rising Spike-specific TCR breadth and depth.

This TCR came from an adult who received the AZD1222 COVID-19 vaccine. V is TRBV28 and J is TRBJ2-1; 8 positions match TRBD2. The sequenced sample was peripheral blood, obtained 28 days after the second AZD1222 dose. The CDR3 reads CASSSGGAREQFF. In nucleotides, the CDR3 is TGTGCCAGCAGTTCCGGGGGGGCACGGGAGCAGTTCTTC.